This TCR beta chain was sequenced during a study of blood T cell repertoires in COVID-19. About the study: Acute-phase and convalescent COVID-19 samples originated in the United States, Italy and Spain. Sample material is recorded as cDNA or gDNA derived from T cells, B-cell-depleted T cells, or PBMCs.

The germline gives CDR1 SGDLS, CDR2 YYNGEE. The trim removed 2 bases at V and 5 bases at J, leaving 9 bases unmatched. The CDR3 totals 16 residues. In the original analysis: For nucleated cells, counts were estimated from reference gene primer amplification. The method was immunoSEQ multiplex PCR; TCRdb's version includes in-frame clones alone and lacks a portion of them. V and J calls and clone size are copied from that table; D and trimming were computed from the DNA. The sample holds roughly 97,000 clones, approximately 80% seen once. The chain employs TRBV9 and TRBJ2-1; 8 nucleotides match TRBD1. Sequenced sample: peripheral blood. The source of this sequence is a man in his 70s with acute or convalescent COVID-19. This CDR3 reads CASSVKIGTGNNEQFF. DNA for the CDR3: TGTGCCAGCAGCGTCAAAATCGGGACAGGTAACAATGAGCAGTTCTTC.